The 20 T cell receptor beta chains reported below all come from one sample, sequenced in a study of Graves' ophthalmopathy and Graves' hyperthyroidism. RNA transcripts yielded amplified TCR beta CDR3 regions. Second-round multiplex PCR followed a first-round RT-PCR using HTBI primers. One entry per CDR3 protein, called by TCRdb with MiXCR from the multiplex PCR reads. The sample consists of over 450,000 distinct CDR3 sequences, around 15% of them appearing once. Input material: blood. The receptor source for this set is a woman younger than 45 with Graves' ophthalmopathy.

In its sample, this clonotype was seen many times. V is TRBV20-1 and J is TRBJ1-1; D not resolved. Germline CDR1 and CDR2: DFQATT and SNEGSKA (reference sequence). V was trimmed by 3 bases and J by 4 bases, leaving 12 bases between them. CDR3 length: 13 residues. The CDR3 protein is CSASMGKITEAFF. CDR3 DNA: TGCAGTGCTAGTATGGGGAAGATCACTGAAGCTTTCTTT.

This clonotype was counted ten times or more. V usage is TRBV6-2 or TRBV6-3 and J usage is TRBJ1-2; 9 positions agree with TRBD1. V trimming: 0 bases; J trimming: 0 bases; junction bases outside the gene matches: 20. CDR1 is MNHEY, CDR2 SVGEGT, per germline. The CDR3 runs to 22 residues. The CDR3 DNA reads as TGTGCCAGCAGTTACTCGAGAGGCGGGGCTGGGACAGGGAGCGGGGCTAACTATGGCTACACCTTC. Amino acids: CASSYSRGGAGTGSGANYGYTF.

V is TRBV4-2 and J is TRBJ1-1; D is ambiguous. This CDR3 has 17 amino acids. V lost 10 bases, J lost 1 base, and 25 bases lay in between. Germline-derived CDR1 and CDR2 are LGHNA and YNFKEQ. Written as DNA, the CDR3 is TGTGCCATCTGCCGACGGGTCTGGGTGCGCGAGAACACTGAAGCTTTCTTT. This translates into CAICRRVWVRENTEAFF.

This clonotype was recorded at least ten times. The CDR3 protein is CSARGLAGGLTDEQYF. DNA for the CDR3: TGCAGTGCTAGAGGGCTAGCGGGGGGTCTTACCGACGAGCAGTACTTC. The V and J genes are TRBV20-1 and TRBJ2-7, with 11 bases identical to TRBD2. Germline V CDR1 and CDR2: DFQATT, SNEGSKA (reference sequence). The CDR3 extends over 16 amino acids. The ends lost 1 base at V and 5 bases at J; junction bases unmatched: 10.

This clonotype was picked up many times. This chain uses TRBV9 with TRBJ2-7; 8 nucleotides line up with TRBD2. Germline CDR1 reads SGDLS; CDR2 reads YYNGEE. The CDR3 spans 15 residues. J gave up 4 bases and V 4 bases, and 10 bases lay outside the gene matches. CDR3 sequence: CASSPSGRAGYEQYF. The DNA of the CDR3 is TGTGCCAGCAGCCCCTCCGGGAGGGCCGGATACGAGCAGTACTTC.

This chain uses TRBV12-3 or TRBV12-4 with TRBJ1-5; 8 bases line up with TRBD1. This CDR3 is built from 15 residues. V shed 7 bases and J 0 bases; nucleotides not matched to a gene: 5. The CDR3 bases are TGTGCCAGCACTCAACAGGGGGGTAGCAATCAGCCCCAGCATTTT. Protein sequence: CASTQQGGSNQPQHF.

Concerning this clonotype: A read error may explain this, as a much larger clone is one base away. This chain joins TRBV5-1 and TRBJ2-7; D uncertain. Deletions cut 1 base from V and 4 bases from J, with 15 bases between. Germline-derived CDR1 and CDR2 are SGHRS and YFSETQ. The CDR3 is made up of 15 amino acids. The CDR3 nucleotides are TGCGCCAGCAGCTTGTCGGCAGGTTTGAATTACGAGCAGTACGTC. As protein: CASSLSAGLNYEQYV.

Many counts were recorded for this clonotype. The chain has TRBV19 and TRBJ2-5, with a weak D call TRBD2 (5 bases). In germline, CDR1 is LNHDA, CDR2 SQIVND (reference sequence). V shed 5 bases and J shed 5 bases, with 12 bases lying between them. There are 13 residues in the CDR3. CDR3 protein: CASSQASWETQYF. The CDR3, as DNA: TGTGCCAGTAGTCAAGCTAGCTGGGAGACCCAGTACTTC. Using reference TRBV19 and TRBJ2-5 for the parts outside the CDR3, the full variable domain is DGGITQSPKYLFRKEGQNVTLSCEQNLNHDAMYWYRQDPGQGLRLIYYSQIVNDFQKGDIAEGYSVSREKKESFPLTVTSAQKNPTAFYLCASSQASWETQYFGPGTRLLVL.

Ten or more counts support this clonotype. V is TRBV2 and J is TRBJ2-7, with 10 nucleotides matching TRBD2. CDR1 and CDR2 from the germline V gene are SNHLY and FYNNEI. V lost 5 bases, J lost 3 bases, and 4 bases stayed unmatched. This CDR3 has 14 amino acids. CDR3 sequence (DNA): TGTGCCAGCAGTCTAGCGGGAGTTTTCTACGAGCAGTACTTC. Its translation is CASSLAGVFYEQYF.

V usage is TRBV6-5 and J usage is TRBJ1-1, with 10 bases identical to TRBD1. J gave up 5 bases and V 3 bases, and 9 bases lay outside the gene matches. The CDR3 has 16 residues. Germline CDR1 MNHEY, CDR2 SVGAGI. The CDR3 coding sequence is TGTGCCAGCAGTTATATCCGGGACAGGGGCAAAACTGAAGCTTTCTTT. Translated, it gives CASSYIRDRGKTEAFF.

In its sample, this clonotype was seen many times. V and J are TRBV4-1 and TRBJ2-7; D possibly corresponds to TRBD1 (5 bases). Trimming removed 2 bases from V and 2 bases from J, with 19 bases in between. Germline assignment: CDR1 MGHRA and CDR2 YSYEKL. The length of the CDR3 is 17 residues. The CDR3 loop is CASSQFLTDRRAYEQYF. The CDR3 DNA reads TGCGCCAGCAGCCAATTCCTGACAGACCGTCGGGCCTACGAGCAGTACTTC.

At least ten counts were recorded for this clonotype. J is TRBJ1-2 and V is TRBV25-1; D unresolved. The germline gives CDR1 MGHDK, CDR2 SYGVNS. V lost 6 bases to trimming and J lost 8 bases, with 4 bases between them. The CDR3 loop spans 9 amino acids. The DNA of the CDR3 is TGTGCCAGCAGCCCGGGCTACACCTTC. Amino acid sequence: CASSPGYTF.

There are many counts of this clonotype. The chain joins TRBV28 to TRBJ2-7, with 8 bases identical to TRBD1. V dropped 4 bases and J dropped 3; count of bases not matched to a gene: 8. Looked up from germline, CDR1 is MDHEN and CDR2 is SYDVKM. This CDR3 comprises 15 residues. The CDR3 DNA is TGTGCCAGCAGTTCACCGGGACAGGCGGTCTACGAGCAGTACTTC. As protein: CASSSPGQAVYEQYF.

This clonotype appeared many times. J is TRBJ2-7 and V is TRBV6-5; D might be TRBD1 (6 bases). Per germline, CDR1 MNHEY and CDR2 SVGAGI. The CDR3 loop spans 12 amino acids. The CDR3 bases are TGTCCCGGGACACGGAACTCCTACGAGCAGTACTTC. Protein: CPGTRNSYEQYF.

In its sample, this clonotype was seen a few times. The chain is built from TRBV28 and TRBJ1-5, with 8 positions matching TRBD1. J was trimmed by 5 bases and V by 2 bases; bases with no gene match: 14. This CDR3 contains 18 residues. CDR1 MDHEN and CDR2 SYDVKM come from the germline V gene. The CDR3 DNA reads TGTGCCAGCAGTTTAGGGACAGGCGTTAATTCTCTCTATCAGCCCCAGCATTTT. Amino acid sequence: CASSLGTGVNSLYQPQHF.

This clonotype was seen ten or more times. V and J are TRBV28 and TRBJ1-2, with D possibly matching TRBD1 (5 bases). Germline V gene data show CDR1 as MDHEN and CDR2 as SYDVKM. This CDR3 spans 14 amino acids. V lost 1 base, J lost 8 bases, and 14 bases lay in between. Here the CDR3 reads CASSLLAGSMGYTF. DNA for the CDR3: TGTGCCAGCAGTTTATTGGCAGGGAGCATGGGCTACACCTTC.

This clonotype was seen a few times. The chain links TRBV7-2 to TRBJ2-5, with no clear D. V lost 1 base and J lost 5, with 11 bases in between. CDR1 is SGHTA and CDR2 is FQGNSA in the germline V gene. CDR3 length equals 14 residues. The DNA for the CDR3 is TGTGCCAGCAGCTTAGTCCGGCTTATGGAGACCCAGTACTTC. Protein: CASSLVRLMETQYF.

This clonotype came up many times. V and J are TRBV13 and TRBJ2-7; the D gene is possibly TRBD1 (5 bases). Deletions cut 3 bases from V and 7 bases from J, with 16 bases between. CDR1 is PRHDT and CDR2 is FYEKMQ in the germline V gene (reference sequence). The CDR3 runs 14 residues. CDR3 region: CASSLDPTAREQYF. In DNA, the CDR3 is TGTGCCAGCAGCTTGGACCCGACAGCTCGGGAGCAGTACTTC.

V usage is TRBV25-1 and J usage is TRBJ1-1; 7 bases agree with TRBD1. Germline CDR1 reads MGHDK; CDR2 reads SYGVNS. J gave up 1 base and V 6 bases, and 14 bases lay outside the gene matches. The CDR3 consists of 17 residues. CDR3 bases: TGTGCCAGCAGGCCTTGGGACAGTAAGCCGAAGAACACTGAAGCTTTCTTT. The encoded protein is CASRPWDSKPKNTEAFF. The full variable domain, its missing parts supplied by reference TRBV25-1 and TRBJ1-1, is EADIYQTPRYLVIGTGKKITLECSQTMGHDKMYWYQQDPGMELHLIHYSYGVNSTEKGDLSSESTVSRIRTEHFPLTLESARPSHTSQYLCASRPWDSKPKNTEAFFGQGTRLTVV.

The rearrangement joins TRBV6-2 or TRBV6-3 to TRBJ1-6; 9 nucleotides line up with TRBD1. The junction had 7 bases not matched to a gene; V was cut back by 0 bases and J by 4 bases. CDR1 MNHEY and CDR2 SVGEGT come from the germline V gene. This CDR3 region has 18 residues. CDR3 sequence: CASSYSGGTGLYNSPLHF. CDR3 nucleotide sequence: TGTGCCAGCAGTTACTCCGGCGGGACAGGGCTTTATAATTCACCCCTCCACTTT.